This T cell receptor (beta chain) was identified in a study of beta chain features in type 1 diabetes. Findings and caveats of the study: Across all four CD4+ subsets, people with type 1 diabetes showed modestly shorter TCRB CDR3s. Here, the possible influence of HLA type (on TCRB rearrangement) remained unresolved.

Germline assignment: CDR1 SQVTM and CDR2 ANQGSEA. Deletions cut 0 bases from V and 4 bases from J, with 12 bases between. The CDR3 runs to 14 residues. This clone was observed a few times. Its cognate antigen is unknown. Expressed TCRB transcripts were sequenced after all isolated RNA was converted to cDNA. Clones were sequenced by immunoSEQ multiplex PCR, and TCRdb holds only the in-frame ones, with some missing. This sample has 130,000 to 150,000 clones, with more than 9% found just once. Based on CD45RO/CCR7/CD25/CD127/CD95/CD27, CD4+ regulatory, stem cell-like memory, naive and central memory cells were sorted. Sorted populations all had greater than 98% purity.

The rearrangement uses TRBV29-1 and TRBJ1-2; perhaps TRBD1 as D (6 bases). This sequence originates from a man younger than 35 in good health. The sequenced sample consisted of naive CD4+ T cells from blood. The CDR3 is CSVEEWGRGYGYTF. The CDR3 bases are TGCAGCGTTGAAGAGTGGGGGCGCGGCTATGGCTACACCTTC.